This T cell receptor (beta chain) came from a study of blood T cell repertoires in COVID-19. On the study more broadly: Sites in the United States, Italy and Spain provided acute and convalescent COVID-19 samples. In each case, the material was cDNA or gDNA derived from T cells, B-cell-depleted T cells, or PBMCs.

This clone was counted a few times. The protocol was immunoSEQ multiplex PCR, while the TCRdb copy is restricted to in-frame clones and leaves out a portion. There are around 380,000 clones in the sample; approximately 80% occur only once, and around 1.1% lies in the top ten. This CDR3 contains 14 residues. Per germline, CDR1 MNHEY and CDR2 SVGAGI. V shed 6 bases, J shed 7 bases, and the junction held 6 bases outside the gene matches. The specimen sequenced was peripheral blood. This sequence originates from a human donor with acute or convalescent COVID-19. The donor label of this sample is uncertain. The V and J genes are TRBV6-5 and TRBJ2-1; 10 bases fit TRBD2. For the CDR3, the DNA is TGTGCCAGCAGAGACAGCGGGAGGGGTAATGAGCAGTTCTTC. This translates into CASRDSGRGNEQFF.